These 10 T cell receptor beta chains originate from one sample sequenced in a study of technical replicates of blood from a few donors. Sequencing was performed with immunoSEQ multiplex PCR; in TCRdb, only in-frame clones are kept and a portion is missing. In the table there are about 100,000 clones, nearly 97% of which are singletons. Specimen: T cells isolated from PBMCs. Every receptor here comes from a human donor in good health.

The chain carries TRBV6-6 and TRBJ1-2; 8 bases are shared with TRBD1. The germline V gene has CDR1 MNHNY and CDR2 SVGAGI (reference sequence). This CDR3 region has 13 residues. Unmatched junction bases numbered 4, after V lost 6 bases and J lost 4 bases. CDR3: CASSDDRGYGYTF. Written as DNA, the CDR3 is TGTGCCAGCAGCGATGACAGGGGCTATGGCTACACCTTC.

The CDR3 DNA sequence: TGTGCCAGCAGCTTACCGACAGGGACGAACACTGAAGCTTTCTTT. This translates into CASSLPTGTNTEAFF. The V call is TRBV7-9, the J call TRBJ1-1; TRBD1 agrees at 7 bases. The CDR3 consists of 15 residues. Germline V gene data show CDR1 as SEHNR and CDR2 as FQNEAQ (reference sequence). J gave up 1 base and V 2 bases, and 4 bases lay outside the gene matches.

The rearrangement joins TRBV6-4 to TRBJ2-1; 11 bases line up with TRBD2. CDR3 size: 14 residues. In germline, CDR1 is MRHNA, CDR2 SNTAGT. With 7 bases clipped from V and 9 bases from J, the junction kept 8 bases outside the gene matches. CDR3 protein: CASMVLAGAGEQFF. DNA for the CDR3: TGTGCCAGCATGGTACTAGCGGGAGCGGGTGAGCAGTTCTTC.

The V call is TRBV7-8, the J call TRBJ1-1; D gene unclear. This CDR3 is built from 13 residues. Germline V gene data show CDR1 as SGHVS and CDR2 as FQNEAQ. Trimming removed 1 base from V and 1 base from J, with 4 bases in between. The CDR3 DNA reads TGTGCCAGCAGCTTAGGGAGGAACACTGAAGCTTTCTTT. This gives the protein CASSLGRNTEAFF.

This rearrangement joins TRBV11-3 to TRBJ2-3; 8 bases agree with TRBD2. CDR3 length: 16 residues. Germline values: CDR1 SGHNT, CDR2 YENEEA. With V trimmed by 2 bases and J by 4 bases, 8 bases remained unmatched. CDR3 protein: CASSLWYGGAADTQYF. In DNA, the CDR3 is TGTGCCAGCAGCTTATGGTACGGGGGGGCAGCAGATACGCAGTATTTT.

CDR3 sequence reads: CAWTPFQETQYF. In nucleotides, the CDR3 is TGTGCCTGGACCCCTTTCCAAGAGACCCAGTACTTC. This chain links TRBV30 with TRBJ2-5; D gene uncertain. In germline, CDR1 is GTSNPN, CDR2 SVGIG (reference sequence). The V gene lost 4 bases and the J gene lost 1 base, with 7 bases spanning the gap. The CDR3 is made up of 12 amino acids.

This clone came up once. The CDR3 DNA sequence: TGTGCCAGTTCTGATAAGTCGGGGGGAGACACCGGGGAGCTGTTTTTT. As protein: CASSDKSGGDTGELFF. The chain recombines TRBV2 with TRBJ2-2, with 7 nucleotides matching TRBD2. Trimming at V came to 9 bases and at J to 3 bases, leaving 13 bases not matched to a gene. Germline values: CDR1 SNHLY, CDR2 FYNNEI. CDR3 length: 16 amino acids. Filled out from reference TRBV2 and TRBJ2-2, the complete variable domain reads EPEVTQTPSHQVTQMGQEVILRCVPISNHLYFYWYRQILGQKVEFLVSFYNNEISEKSEIFDDQFSVERPDGSNFTLKIRSTKLEDSAMYFCASSDKSGGDTGELFFGEGSRLTVL.

This clone came up once. The chain uses TRBV12-5 and TRBJ2-1; 7 bases are shared with TRBD2. The CDR3 is 12 residues long. The trim removed 2 bases at V and 16 bases at J, leaving 8 bases unmatched. Germline CDR1 LGHNT, CDR2 FRNRAP. In DNA form, the CDR3 reads TGTGCTAGTGGTTTGCCCCGCGGGACTACCTTCTTC. Translated: CASGLPRGTTFF.

The gene calls are TRBV2 and TRBJ2-5, with TRBD1 as a possible D gene (5 bases). Germline V CDR1 and CDR2: SNHLY, FYNNEI. The CDR3 extends over 12 amino acids. The V end was cut by 6 bases, the J end by 3 bases, with 8 bases between. CDR3 DNA: TGTGCCAGCAGGGACAATAAAGAGACCCAGTACTTC. It yields the protein CASRDNKETQYF.

This clone was recorded once. The V and J genes are TRBV5-1 and TRBJ2-7; D is perhaps TRBD2 (6 bases). The CDR3 extends over 13 amino acids. CDR1 is SGHRS and CDR2 is YFSETQ in the germline V gene. The V end lost 3 bases, the J end lost 7 bases, and 14 bases lay between the germline ends. CDR3 sequence: CASSSGVSREQYF. The CDR3 coding sequence is TGCGCCAGCAGCTCGGGGGTTTCGCGGGAGCAGTACTTC.